Below, 11 T cell receptor beta chains from the same sample are listed, as sequenced in a study of STAT5B mutations in CD4+ large granular lymphocyte leukemia. Sequencing was performed with immunoSEQ multiplex PCR; in TCRdb, only in-frame clones are kept and a portion is missing. The table records around 35,000 clones, 70% to 90% of them present only once. Sample: CD4+ T cells from blood buffy coats. Receptors originate from a human donor in good health.

The CDR3 loop is CASSSRVRLHYGYTF. CDR3 bases: TGTGCCAGCAGCTCCAGGGTCAGGCTTCACTATGGCTACACCTTC. This chain links TRBV7-7 with TRBJ1-2, with a possible D match to TRBD1 (5 bases). The V and J ends lost 4 bases and 3 bases respectively, with 15 bases between them. There are 15 residues in the CDR3. The germline V gene encodes CDR1 SSHAT and CDR2 FNYEAQ (reference sequence).

V and J are TRBV6-1 and TRBJ1-5; no reliable D call. V was pared by 3 bases and J by 9 bases, with 15 bases between. Germline-derived CDR1 and CDR2 are MNHNS and SASEGT. The length of the CDR3 is 14 residues. The CDR3 nucleotides are TGTGCCAGCAGTGAGGTCGCGGGGAAGGCGCCCCAGCATTTT. As protein: CASSEVAGKAPQHF.

The chain combines TRBV18 with TRBJ2-5; no firm D call. Germline assignment: CDR1 KGHSH and CDR2 LQKENI. The V and J ends lost 3 bases and 0 bases respectively, with 5 bases between them. The CDR3 sequence is 13 residues long. DNA of the CDR3: TGTGCCAGCTCACCGCGAGACCAAGAGACCCAGTACTTC. It codes for CASSPRDQETQYF. The full variable domain, with the rest looked up from reference TRBV18 and TRBJ2-5, is NAGVMQNPRHLVRRRGQEARLRCSPMKGHSHVYWYRQLPEEGLKFMVYLQKENIIDESGMPKERFSAEFPKEGPSILRIQQVVRGDSAAYFCASSPRDQETQYFGPGTRLLVL.

This clone was counted only a few times. V and J are TRBV5-4 and TRBJ2-1; TRBD2 aligns across 7 bases. The germline gives CDR1 SGHNT, CDR2 YYREEE (reference sequence). The CDR3 covers 14 residues. V shed 5 bases and J 6 bases; nucleotides not matched to a gene: 8. The CDR3 loop is CASRERGGSNEQFF. In nucleotides, the CDR3 is TGTGCCAGCAGGGAGCGGGGTGGGTCCAATGAGCAGTTCTTC.

V is TRBV10-3 and J is TRBJ2-7, with 10 bases fitting TRBD2. Germline CDR1 reads ENHRY; CDR2 reads SYGVKD. The CDR3 runs 15 residues. Trimming cost V 6 bases and J 1 base; bases outside gene matches: 6. The CDR3 coding sequence is TGTGCCATCAGCGACAGCGGGAGGGTTTCCTACGAGCAGTACTTC. Encoded protein: CAISDSGRVSYEQYF.

The genes are TRBV7-9 and TRBJ2-1; 9 bases are a match to TRBD2. Losses at the gene ends were 2 bases for V and 8 bases for J; bases not matched to a gene: 1. The CDR3 runs to 13 residues. From germline, CDR1 is SEHNR and CDR2 FQNEAQ (reference sequence). The CDR3 sequence is CASSLLAGHEQFF. The DNA for the CDR3 is TGTGCCAGCAGCTTACTAGCGGGACATGAGCAGTTCTTC.

The genes are TRBV11-2 and TRBJ2-4; a weak D match, TRBD2 (5 bases). Trimming took 5 bases from V and 8 from J, leaving 16 bases between them. Germline V gene data show CDR1 as SGHAT and CDR2 as FQNNGV. The CDR3 extends over 14 amino acids. The DNA for the CDR3 is TGTGCCAGCAGCCAGACCGGGGTCGGGGACATTCAGTACTTC. Translated: CASSQTGVGDIQYF.

The J gene is TRBJ2-7, the V gene TRBV7-9; the match to TRBD1 covers 7 bases. CDR1 and CDR2 (germline): SEHNR, FQNEAQ (reference sequence). The J segment lost 1 base and the V segment lost 3 bases, leaving 3 bases of the junction unmatched. The CDR3 totals 14 residues. The CDR3, as DNA: TGTGCCAGCAGCTTTTCCAGGGGGTCCTACGAGCAGTACTTC. It specifies CASSFSRGSYEQYF. Supplemented by reference TRBV7-9 and TRBJ2-7, the full variable domain reads DTGVSQNPRHKITKRGQNVTFRCDPISEHNRLYWYRQTLGQGPEFLTYFQNEAQLEKSRLLSDRFSAERPKGSFSTLEIQRTEQGDSAMYLCASSFSRGSYEQYFGPGTRLTVT.

The CDR3 loop reads CASKSGSTGELFF. CDR3 bases: TGTGCCAGCAAAAGCGGCAGCACCGGGGAGCTGTTTTTT. The chain couples TRBV6-6 to TRBJ2-2; maybe TRBD2 (5 bases). CDR3 length equals 13 residues. Trimming took 7 bases from V and 4 from J, leaving 10 bases between them. Per the germline V gene, CDR1 is MNHNY and CDR2 is SVGAGI (reference sequence).

J is TRBJ2-3 and V is TRBV12-5; 9 nucleotides match TRBD2. J was trimmed by 1 base and V by 6 bases; bases with no gene match: 5. The CDR3 extends over 15 amino acids. Germline assignment: CDR1 LGHNT and CDR2 FRNRAP. The chain's CDR3 is CASGSLAGGTDTQYF. The CDR3 DNA reads TGTGCTAGTGGCTCCTTAGCGGGAGGCACAGATACGCAGTATTTT.

This sequence joins TRBV28 and TRBJ1-2, with a weak D call TRBD1 (5 bases). This CDR3 region has 12 residues. V was pared by 6 bases and J by 11 bases, with 16 bases between. Looked up from germline, CDR1 is MDHEN and CDR2 is SYDVKM. The CDR3 loop is CASRLPQGYYTF. In DNA, the CDR3 is TGTGCCAGCAGACTCCCGCAGGGCTATTACACCTTC.